These 5 T cell receptor beta chains came from one sample sequenced in a study of long-term antiretroviral therapy in people with HIV. Survey-level resolution applied to immunoSEQ assay v3.0. This table comes from immunoSEQ multiplex PCR, and its TCRdb copy is limited to in-frame clones, with some not included. The sample has around 26,000 clones, roughly 80% seen once. Sequencing was performed on unsorted PBMCs, taken 2.9 years after starting antiretroviral therapy. These receptors originate from a man aged 50 to 60 with HIV.

This chain links TRBV28 with TRBJ2-5; 10 nucleotides align to TRBD2. V lost 6 bases to trimming and J lost 1 base; unmatched junction nucleotides: 5. The CDR3 covers 15 residues. Germline-derived CDR1 and CDR2 are MDHEN and SYDVKM. The CDR3 sequence is CASSVAGGSQETQYF. As DNA, the CDR3 is TGTGCCAGCAGCGTAGCGGGGGGTAGCCAAGAGACCCAGTACTTC.

The chain joins TRBV5-5 to TRBJ1-3; tentatively, D is TRBD1 (6 bases). With 0 bases removed from V and 7 bases from J, the gap between germline ends came to 14 bases. This CDR3 is 15 amino acids long. In germline, CDR1 is SGHKS, CDR2 YYEKEE (reference sequence). This CDR3 reads CASSLDGQRPNTIYF. The DNA for the CDR3 is TGTGCCAGCAGCTTGGACGGACAGAGACCCAACACCATATATTTT.

V gene TRBV6-5 combines with J gene TRBJ1-1, with no clear D. The germline CDR1 and CDR2 sequences are MNHEY and SVGAGI. The ends were cut back, 6 bases at V and 5 bases at J, with 13 bases in the middle. The CDR3 is made up of 13 amino acids. CDR3 nucleotides: TGTGCCAGCAGCGCTTCCAGGAAGACTGAAGCTTTCTTT. Amino acid sequence: CASSASRKTEAFF.

The rearrangement links TRBV19 to TRBJ1-5, with 8 bases that match TRBD1. V lost 7 bases and J lost 3; bases outside the gene matches: 8. CDR1 and CDR2 from the germline V gene are LNHDA and SQIVND (reference sequence). This CDR3 contains 15 residues. CDR3 sequence: CASNRDRSFNQPQHF. CDR3 DNA: TGTGCCAGTAACCGGGACAGGAGCTTCAATCAGCCCCAGCATTTT.

The chain joins TRBV13 to TRBJ2-3; D gene uncertain. Per the germline V gene, CDR1 is PRHDT and CDR2 is FYEKMQ (reference sequence). The V gene lost 2 bases and the J gene lost 5 bases, with 11 bases spanning the gap. The CDR3 has 14 residues. The CDR3 coding sequence is TGTGCCAGCAGCTTAAGTTCATTAGGAGATACGCAGTATTTT. Its translation is CASSLSSLGDTQYF.